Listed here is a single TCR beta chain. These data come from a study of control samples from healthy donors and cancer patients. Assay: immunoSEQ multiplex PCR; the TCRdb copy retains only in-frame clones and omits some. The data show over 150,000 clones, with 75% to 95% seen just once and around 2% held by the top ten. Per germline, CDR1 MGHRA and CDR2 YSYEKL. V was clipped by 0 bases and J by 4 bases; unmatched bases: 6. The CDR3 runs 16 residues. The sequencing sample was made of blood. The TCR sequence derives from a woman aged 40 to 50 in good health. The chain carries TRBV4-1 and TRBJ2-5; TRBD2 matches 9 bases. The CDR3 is CASSQDPAGGRETQYF. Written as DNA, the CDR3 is TGCGCCAGCAGCCAAGATCCAGCGGGGGGACGAGAGACCCAGTACTTC.